This entry describes one TCR beta chain. This clonotype is classified as medium-sized (0.01 to 0.1%). This clone's antigen is unknown. Base-call qualities are not available, and no considerably larger clone is one nucleotide away. What the time point label conveys for this sample: sample taken at primary tumor resection. Whole RNA extracted from tumor and nontumor lung tissue, or from cryopreserved PBMC samples, was used for TCR sequencing without cell sorting. Donors were around 69 patients with early-stage, untreated non-small cell lung cancer from the lung TRACERx cohort. A patient was chosen for TCR sequencing only when enough RNA was available from at least two tumor regions. Reading the germline V gene gives CDR1 SGDLS and CDR2 YYNGEE. The CDR3 goes from the cysteine to the phenylalanine over 15 residues. The read is trimmed to its CDR3 DNA, 45 bases read in frame from base 1. V is trimmed back by 4 bases and J by 9 bases, and the junction contains 12 bases that no gene match accounts for.

The library was made by 5' RACE. Sequencing was performed on a NextSeq 500. To allow correction of PCR and sequencing errors, the TCR library protocol tagged every TCR cDNA molecule with a unique molecular identifier. As for the original processing: TCR identification, UMI-based error correction and CDR3 extraction were performed with Decombinator tools. Expanded TCRs were defined as those above a frequency of 2 per 1,000, corresponding to the top 1% of the tumor frequency distribution. Each repertoire was subsampled 100 times to 5,000 TCRs, after which Renyi diversity was computed with the R vegan package. CDR3 similarity networks were constructed using string-kernel similarity of amino acid triplets, with links drawn between CDR3s whose pairwise similarity was above 0.82. TCRdb took the public reads, trimmed them with fastp at Q25, ran MiXCR for clone calling and kept in-frame beta chains. Duplicate CDR3 protein sequences are folded into a single record with the most common DNA and genes. In this record, the V and J calls reflect TCRdb's handling and not the investigators' own analysis. Here the sample has 50,000 to 65,000 distinct CDR3 sequences; roughly 8% occur a single time. Of the sample, approximately 15% is held by the ten largest clones.

The data derive from a study of spatial heterogeneity in lung cancer (dated by TCRdb to the late 2010s). In terms of the full investigation: Beta-chain transcripts were consistently detected in greater numbers than alpha-chain transcripts, which likely reflected higher beta-chain transcript abundance. In the raw uncorrected reads, each unique combination of TCR and UMI appeared on average more than ten times. In non-small cell lung cancer, the study made a quantitative comparison of TCR alpha and beta repertoires among multiple tumor regions, matched nontumor lung and blood. The study linked features of the TCR repertoire to counts of nonsynonymous mutations, which were determined by whole-exome sequencing of tumor tissue. At surgery, fewer than 250 tumor regions, some 61 matched nontumor lung samples and more than 50 PBMC samples were TCR-sequenced for both alpha and beta chains. General findings and caveats noted by the study authors: Additional single-cell paired TCR alpha and beta sequencing was considered necessary to confirm, at a functional level, the hypothesis that regional TCRs recognize regional mutations. Ubiquitous expanded tumor TCRs showed up in blood more often at tumor resection than at routine follow-up.

Sequences were derived from PBMCs, sampled at surgery. The rearranged segments are TRBV9 and TRBJ2-1, with TRBD2 identical over 8 junction bases. The origin of this receptor is a female donor with early-stage non-small cell lung cancer. The CDR3 reads CASSPPGLGSGEQFF. The DNA reads as follows: TGTGCCAGCAGCCCACCGGGACTAGGCTCAGGTGAGCAGTTCTTC.